The 24 T cell receptor beta chains reported below all come from one sample, sequenced in a study of blood T cell repertoires in COVID-19 (TCRdb year 2020). The method behind the library was the immunoSEQ multiplex PCR assay. Imported from immuneACCESS, the table was reduced by TCRdb to in-frame sequences with V and J called. These copies leave out some clones; in studies compared against another copy, an unresolved V gene accounts for under half, and the cause of the remainder is not known. The sample has some 350,000 clones on record, over 75% of them singletons. 2.5% to 3% of the sample goes to the ten largest clones. Sequencing was performed on PBMCs or T cells enriched from blood (not recorded which). These receptor sequences come from a woman in her twenties or thirties who had recovered from COVID-19.

The chain links TRBV29-1 to TRBJ2-7; maybe TRBD2 (5 bases). Trimming cost V 4 bases and J 2 bases, with 12 bases left between them. The CDR3 consists of 13 residues. Germline values: CDR1 SQVTM, CDR2 ANQGSEA. CDR3 in amino acids: CSVVPVATYEQYF. DNA of the CDR3: TGCAGCGTTGTTCCGGTAGCGACCTACGAGCAGTACTTC.

The V and J genes are TRBV29-1 and TRBJ2-7, with TRBD1 matching over 10 bases. CDR3 length: 13 amino acids. Germline V CDR1 and CDR2: SQVTM, ANQGSEA. J lost 5 bases, V lost 5 bases, and 6 bases had no gene match. The CDR3, as DNA: TGCAGCGTTTGGACAGGGGGAAGACACGAGCAGTACTTC. Protein sequence: CSVWTGGRHEQYF.

The CDR3 DNA is TGTGCCAGCAGTGATTTCGGGGCGGAGGGAATAAAGCCCCAGCATTTT. Protein product: CASSDFGAEGIKPQHF. The rearrangement uses TRBV2 and TRBJ1-5; maybe TRBD1 (5 bases). CDR3 length equals 16 residues. Trimming removed 3 bases from V and 8 bases from J, with 20 bases in between. Germline CDR1 is SNHLY and CDR2 is FYNNEI.

This chain links TRBV28 with TRBJ2-7; D uncertain. V was pared by 10 bases and J by 4 bases, with 11 bases between. Germline-derived CDR1 and CDR2 are MDHEN and SYDVKM. CDR3 size: 11 residues. The CDR3: CATVTWYEQYF. The CDR3 DNA is TGTGCCACCGTGACATGGTACGAGCAGTACTTC.

This clone showed up just once. This chain joins TRBV5-5 and TRBJ2-1; the match to TRBD2 covers 7 bases. Germline CDR1 SGHKS, CDR2 YYEKEE (reference sequence). V dropped 1 base and J dropped 7; count of bases not matched to a gene: 11. The CDR3 runs 16 residues. Here the CDR3 reads CASSLSAGAARNEQFF. The CDR3 region has the DNA TGTGCCAGCAGCTTGTCTGCGGGAGCGGCGAGGAATGAGCAGTTCTTC.

This chain uses TRBV3-1 (or the pseudogene TRBV3-2) with TRBJ2-3; 11 positions match TRBD2. Looked up from germline, CDR1 is LGHDT and CDR2 is YNNKEL (reference sequence). CDR3 size: 18 residues. After removal of 3 bases from V and 2 bases from J, the junction contained 10 bases not matched to a gene. Written as DNA, the CDR3 is TGTGCCAGCAGCCAGGAAACTAGCGGGGGCGCCCTCACAGATACGCAGTATTTT. The encoded protein is CASSQETSGGALTDTQYF.

The chain combines TRBV7-9 with TRBJ2-7; 8 nucleotides line up with TRBD1. The germline gives CDR1 SEHNR, CDR2 FQNEAQ (reference sequence). J was trimmed by 4 bases and V by 7 bases; bases with no gene match: 9. This CDR3 spans 14 amino acids. The CDR3 reads CASTQGAGGYEQYF. The DNA for the CDR3 is TGTGCCAGCACCCAGGGGGCAGGGGGATACGAGCAGTACTTC.

The rearrangement joins TRBV4-1 to TRBJ2-6, with 7 positions matching TRBD1. Trimming removed 4 bases from V and 4 bases from J; junction bases left unmatched: 16. From germline, CDR1 is MGHRA and CDR2 YSYEKL. The CDR3 consists of 19 residues. Here the CDR3 DNA reads TGCGCCAGCAGCCTCAAAGGGGGAACAGGGGAATCCGGGGCCAACGTCCTGACTTTC. Its protein is CASSLKGGTGESGANVLTF.

V gene TRBV30 combines with J gene TRBJ1-5; 7 bases match TRBD1. The CDR3 totals 14 residues. The V gene end was trimmed by 4 bases and the J gene end by 6 bases; junction bases not matched to a gene: 9. The germline V gene encodes CDR1 GTSNPN and CDR2 SVGIG (reference sequence). The CDR3 region is CAWTGGGGGQPQHF. The CDR3 coding sequence is TGTGCCTGGACAGGAGGGGGCGGCGGTCAGCCCCAGCATTTT.

This chain links TRBV19 with TRBJ2-7; 9 bases align to TRBD1. In germline, CDR1 is LNHDA, CDR2 SQIVND (reference sequence). The ends lost 3 bases at V and 5 bases at J; junction bases unmatched: 5. This CDR3 is built from 14 residues. The CDR3 region has the DNA TGTGCCAGTAGTATGCAGGACAGGGGCCACGAGCAGTACTTC. It translates to CASSMQDRGHEQYF.

V is TRBV2 and J is TRBJ2-1; possible D gene TRBD2, 6 bases. The germline gives CDR1 SNHLY, CDR2 FYNNEI. The CDR3 runs 16 residues. V was pared by 7 bases and J by 4 bases, with 20 bases between. CDR3 sequence (DNA): TGTGCCAGCATCCCTAGAACTAGCACAGAATACAATGAGCAGTTCTTC. It translates to CASIPRTSTEYNEQFF.

This clone was picked up a small number of times. The V call is TRBV29-1, the J call TRBJ2-7; unclear D gene. The CDR3 runs to 11 residues. Germline assignment: CDR1 SQVTM and CDR2 ANQGSEA. Trimming took off 4 bases at V and 6 bases at J, with 10 bases between the two ends. CDR3 loop: CSVVHGGEQYF. For the CDR3, the DNA is TGCAGCGTTGTACACGGCGGCGAGCAGTACTTC.

V and J are TRBV19 and TRBJ2-7; 7 nucleotides line up with TRBD1. Germline loops: CDR1 LNHDA, CDR2 SQIVND (reference sequence). The length of the CDR3 is 15 residues. The junction had 7 bases not matched to a gene; V was cut back by 3 bases and J by 2 bases. The CDR3 reads CASSITGQEPYEQYF. In nucleotides, the CDR3 is TGTGCCAGTAGTATTACTGGACAGGAACCCTACGAGCAGTACTTC. The variable domain in full, with the rest retrieved from reference TRBV19 and TRBJ2-7, is DGGITQSPKYLFRKEGQNVTLSCEQNLNHDAMYWYRQDPGQGLRLIYYSQIVNDFQKGDIAEGYSVSREKKESFPLTVTSAQKNPTAFYLCASSITGQEPYEQYFGPGTRLTVT.

As for this clone: One end of the junction is discordant with germline, which a read error may explain. The J gene is TRBJ2-7, the V gene TRBV2; unclear D gene. The CDR3 contains 11 residues. CDR1 and CDR2 (germline): SNHLY, FYNNEI. Written as DNA, the CDR3 is TGTGCCAGCAGTGAAGTTCAGGCCCAGCACTTC. Encoded protein: CASSEVQAQHF.

This CDR3 is CASSLRQGTNEKLFF. The CDR3 DNA sequence: TGTGCCAGCAGCCTTCGACAGGGGACTAATGAAAAACTGTTTTTT. The chain recombines TRBV3-1 (or the pseudogene TRBV3-2) with TRBJ1-4, with 8 bases that match TRBD1. Per the germline V gene, CDR1 is LGHDT and CDR2 is YNNKEL (reference sequence). CDR3 length: 15 residues. With V trimmed by 4 bases and J by 2 bases, 3 bases remained unmatched.

The gene calls are TRBV19 and TRBJ1-6, with D possibly being TRBD1 (5 bases). CDR3 length: 14 residues. The germline gives CDR1 LNHDA, CDR2 SQIVND (reference sequence). Trimming cost V 6 bases and J 7 bases, with 13 bases left between them. CDR3 loop: CASSLQATNSPLHF. The CDR3 DNA sequence: TGTGCCAGTAGCCTACAGGCGACCAATTCACCCCTCCACTTT.

This chain uses TRBV27 with TRBJ2-2; D is possibly TRBD1 (6 bases). V gave up 10 bases and J gave up 6 bases, with 9 bases separating them. This CDR3 comprises 11 residues. In germline, CDR1 is MNHEY, CDR2 SMNVEV (reference sequence). The CDR3 DNA reads as TGTGCCACCTACAGGGCCGGGGAGCTGTTTTTT. This codes for CATYRAGELFF.

This chain joins TRBV30 and TRBJ1-6; maybe TRBD1 (5 bases). The CDR3 contains 15 residues. Per germline, CDR1 GTSNPN and CDR2 SVGIG (reference sequence). The germline V and J ends were trimmed by 5 bases and 10 bases, with 21 bases remaining between them. CDR3 nucleotide sequence: TGTGCCTGGGTCCCCGGCGGGGCGTCGGGGTCACCCCTCCACTTT. Amino acid sequence: CAWVPGGASGSPLHF.

The chain carries TRBV14 and TRBJ2-3; 9 bases map to TRBD2. Germline CDR1 SGHDN, CDR2 FVKESK. CDR3 length: 16 amino acids. V lost 2 bases to trimming and J lost 2 bases; unmatched junction nucleotides: 5. CDR3: CASSQLAGTLTDTQYF. The CDR3 nucleotides read TGTGCCAGCAGCCAACTAGCGGGGACCCTCACAGATACGCAGTATTTT.

The chain recombines TRBV2 with TRBJ2-7; TRBD1 agrees at 10 bases. Germline V lookup: CDR1 SNHLY, CDR2 FYNNEI. V lost 8 bases to trimming and J lost 2 bases; unmatched junction nucleotides: 9. The CDR3 runs to 15 residues. CDR3 region: CASYGDRGRPYEQYF. The CDR3 DNA is TGTGCCAGCTATGGAGACAGGGGGCGCCCCTACGAGCAGTACTTC.

This rearrangement joins TRBV7-6 to TRBJ1-5, with D possibly matching TRBD1 (6 bases). The germline gives CDR1 SGHVS, CDR2 FNYEAQ. The CDR3 loop spans 12 amino acids. V was cut by 8 bases and J by 7 bases, with 12 bases left in between. DNA for the CDR3: TGTGCCAGCCGACAGGAGACACAGCCCCAGCATTTT. Its protein is CASRQETQPQHF.

This chain links TRBV7-3 with TRBJ2-6; 9 bases align to TRBD2. Trimming took 4 bases from V and 7 from J; bases not matched to a gene: 11. The CDR3 totals 17 residues. The germline V gene encodes CDR1 SGHTA and CDR2 FQGTGA. The CDR3 loop reads CASSSPVAGVGANVLTF. In DNA, the CDR3 is TGTGCCAGCAGCTCCCCGGTAGCGGGGGTTGGTGCCAACGTCCTGACTTTC.

This rearrangement joins TRBV5-4 to TRBJ2-7; tentatively, D is TRBD1 (5 bases). The CDR3 is made up of 13 amino acids. The germline CDR1 and CDR2 sequences are SGHNT and YYREEE (reference sequence). V was trimmed by 9 bases and J by 0 bases, leaving 13 bases between them. The CDR3 spells CATWGSSSYEQYF. The CDR3 DNA sequence: TGTGCCACCTGGGGCTCGAGCTCCTACGAGCAGTACTTC.

V and J are TRBV5-1 and TRBJ2-7; 9 nucleotides line up with TRBD1. V was clipped by 3 bases and J by 2 bases; unmatched bases: 3. This CDR3 has 14 amino acids. The germline V gene encodes CDR1 SGHRS and CDR2 YFSETQ. The CDR3 coding sequence is TGCGCCAGCAGCTGGACAGGGGCCCCCTACGAGCAGTACTTC. This sequence encodes CASSWTGAPYEQYF.